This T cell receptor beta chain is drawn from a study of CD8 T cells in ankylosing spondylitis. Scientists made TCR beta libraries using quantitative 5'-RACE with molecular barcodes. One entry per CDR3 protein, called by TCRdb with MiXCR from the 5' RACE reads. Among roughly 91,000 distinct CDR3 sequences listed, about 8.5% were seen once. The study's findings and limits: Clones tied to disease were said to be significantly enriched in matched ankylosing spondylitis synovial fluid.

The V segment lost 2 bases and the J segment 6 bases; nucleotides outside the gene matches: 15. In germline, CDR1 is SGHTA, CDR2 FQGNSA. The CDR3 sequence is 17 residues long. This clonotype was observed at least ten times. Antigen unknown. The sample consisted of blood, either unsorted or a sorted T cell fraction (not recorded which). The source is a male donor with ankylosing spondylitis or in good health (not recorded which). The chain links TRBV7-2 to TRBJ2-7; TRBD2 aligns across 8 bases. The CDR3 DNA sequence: TGTGCCAGCAGCTTATTGCCTAGCGGGCCTAACGGGGGCGAGCAGTACTTC. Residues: CASSLLPSGPNGGEQYF. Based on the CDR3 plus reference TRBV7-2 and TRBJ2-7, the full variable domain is GAGVSQSPSNKVTEKGKDVELRCDPISGHTALYWYRQSLGQGLEFLIYFQGNSAPDKSGLPSDRFSAERTGGSVSTLTIQRTQQEDSAVYLCASSLLPSGPNGGEQYFGPGTRLTVT.